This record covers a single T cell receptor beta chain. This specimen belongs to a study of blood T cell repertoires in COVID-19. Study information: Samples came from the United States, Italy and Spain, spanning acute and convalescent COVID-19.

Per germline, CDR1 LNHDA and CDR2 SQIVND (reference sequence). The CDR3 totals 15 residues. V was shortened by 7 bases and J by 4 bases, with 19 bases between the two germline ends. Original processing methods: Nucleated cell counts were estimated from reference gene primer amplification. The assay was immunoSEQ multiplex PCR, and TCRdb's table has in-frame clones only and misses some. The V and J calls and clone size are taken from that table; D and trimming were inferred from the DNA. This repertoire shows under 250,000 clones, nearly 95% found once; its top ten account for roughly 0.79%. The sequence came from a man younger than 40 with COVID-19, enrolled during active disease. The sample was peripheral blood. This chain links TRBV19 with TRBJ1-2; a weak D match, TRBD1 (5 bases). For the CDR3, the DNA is TGTGCCAGTACCCCATCGGGGGGGTTCCTCTATGGCTACACCTTC. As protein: CASTPSGGFLYGYTF.